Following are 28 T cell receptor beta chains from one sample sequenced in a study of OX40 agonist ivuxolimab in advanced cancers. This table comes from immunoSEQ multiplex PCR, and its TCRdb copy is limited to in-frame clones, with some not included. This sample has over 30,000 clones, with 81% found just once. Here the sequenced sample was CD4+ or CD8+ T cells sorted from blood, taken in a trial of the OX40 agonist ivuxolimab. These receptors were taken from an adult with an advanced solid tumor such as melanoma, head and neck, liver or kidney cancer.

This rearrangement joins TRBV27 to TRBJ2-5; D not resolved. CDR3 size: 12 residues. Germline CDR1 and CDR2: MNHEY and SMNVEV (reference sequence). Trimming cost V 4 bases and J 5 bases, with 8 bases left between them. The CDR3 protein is CASSSHGETQYF. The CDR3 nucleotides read TGTGCCAGCAGTTCCCACGGGGAGACCCAGTACTTC.

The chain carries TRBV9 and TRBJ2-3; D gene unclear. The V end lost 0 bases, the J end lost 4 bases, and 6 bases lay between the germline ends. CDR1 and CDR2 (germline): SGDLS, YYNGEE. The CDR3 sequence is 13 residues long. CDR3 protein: CASSVGSADTQYF. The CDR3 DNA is TGTGCCAGCAGCGTAGGAAGCGCAGATACGCAGTATTTT.

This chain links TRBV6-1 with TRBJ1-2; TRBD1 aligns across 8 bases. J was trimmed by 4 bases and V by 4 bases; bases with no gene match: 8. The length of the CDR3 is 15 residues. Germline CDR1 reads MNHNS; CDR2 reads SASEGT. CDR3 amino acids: CASSGTGNRGYGYTF. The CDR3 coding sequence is TGTGCCAGCAGTGGGACAGGGAACCGGGGCTATGGCTACACCTTC.

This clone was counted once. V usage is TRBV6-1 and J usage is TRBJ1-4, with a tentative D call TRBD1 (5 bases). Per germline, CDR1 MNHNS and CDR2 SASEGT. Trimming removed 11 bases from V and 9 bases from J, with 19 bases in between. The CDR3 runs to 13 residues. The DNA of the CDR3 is TGTGCCTCCCAGGACATGGGTAAAAAAAAACTGTTTTTT. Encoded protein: CASQDMGKKKLFF.

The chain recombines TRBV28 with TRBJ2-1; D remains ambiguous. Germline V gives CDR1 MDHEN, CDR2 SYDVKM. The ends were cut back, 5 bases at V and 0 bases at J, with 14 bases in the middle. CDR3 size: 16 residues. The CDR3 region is CASSTYSGPSYNEQFF. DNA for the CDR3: TGTGCCAGCAGTACCTATTCAGGACCCTCCTACAATGAGCAGTTCTTC.

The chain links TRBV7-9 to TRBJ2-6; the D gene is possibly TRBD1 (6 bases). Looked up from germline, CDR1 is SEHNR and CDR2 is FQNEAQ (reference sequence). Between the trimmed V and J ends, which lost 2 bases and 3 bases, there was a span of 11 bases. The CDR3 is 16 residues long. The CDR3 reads CASSLLPGVGANVLTF. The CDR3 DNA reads TGTGCCAGCAGCTTACTACCAGGGGTTGGGGCCAACGTCCTGACTTTC.

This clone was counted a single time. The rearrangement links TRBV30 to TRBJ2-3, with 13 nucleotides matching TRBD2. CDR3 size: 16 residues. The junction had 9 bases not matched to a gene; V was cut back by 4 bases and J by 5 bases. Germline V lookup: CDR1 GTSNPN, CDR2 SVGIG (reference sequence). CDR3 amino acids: CAWNSRLAGGRDTQYF. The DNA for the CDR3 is TGTGCCTGGAACTCGAGACTAGCGGGGGGCAGAGATACGCAGTATTTT.

This chain's CDR3 is CASSFDSRDNSPLHF. CDR3 nucleotides: TGTGCCAGCAGTTTCGACAGTCGAGATAATTCACCCCTCCACTTT. This sequence joins TRBV6-5 and TRBJ1-6, with D maybe TRBD1 (5 bases). Germline V gives CDR1 MNHEY, CDR2 SVGAGI. V was cut by 4 bases and J by 5 bases, with 12 bases left in between. CDR3 length equals 15 residues.

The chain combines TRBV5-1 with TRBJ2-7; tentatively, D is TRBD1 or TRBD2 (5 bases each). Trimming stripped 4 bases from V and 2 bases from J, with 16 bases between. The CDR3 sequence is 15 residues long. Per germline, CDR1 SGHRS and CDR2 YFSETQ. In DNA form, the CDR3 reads TGCGCCAGCAGCCCGGGGACGACAGACGCCTACGAGCAGTACTTC. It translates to CASSPGTTDAYEQYF.

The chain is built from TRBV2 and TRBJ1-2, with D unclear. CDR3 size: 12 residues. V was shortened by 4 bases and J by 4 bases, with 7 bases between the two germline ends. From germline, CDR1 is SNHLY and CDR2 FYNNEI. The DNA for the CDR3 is TGTGCCAGCAGTGCAGGAACCTATGGCTACACCTTC. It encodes CASSAGTYGYTF. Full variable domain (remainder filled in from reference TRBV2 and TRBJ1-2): EPEVTQTPSHQVTQMGQEVILRCVPISNHLYFYWYRQILGQKVEFLVSFYNNEISEKSEIFDDQFSVERPDGSNFTLKIRSTKLEDSAMYFCASSAGTYGYTFGSGTRLTVV.

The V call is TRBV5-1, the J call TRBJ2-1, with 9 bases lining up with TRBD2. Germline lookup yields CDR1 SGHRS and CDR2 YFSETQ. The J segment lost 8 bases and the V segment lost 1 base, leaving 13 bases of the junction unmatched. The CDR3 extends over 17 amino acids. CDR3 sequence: CASSLRGLAPPGDEQFF. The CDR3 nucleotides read TGCGCCAGCAGCTTGAGAGGACTAGCGCCGCCGGGGGATGAGCAGTTCTTC. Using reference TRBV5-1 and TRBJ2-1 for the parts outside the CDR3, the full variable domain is KAGVTQTPRYLIKTRGQQVTLSCSPISGHRSVSWYQQTPGQGLQFLFEYFSETQRNKGNFPGRFSGRQFSNSRSEMNVSTLELGDSALYLCASSLRGLAPPGDEQFFGPGTRLTVL.

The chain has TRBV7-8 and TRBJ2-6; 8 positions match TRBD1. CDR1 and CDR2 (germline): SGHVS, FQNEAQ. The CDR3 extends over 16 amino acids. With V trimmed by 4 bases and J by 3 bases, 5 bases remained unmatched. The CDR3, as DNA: TGTGCCAGCAGCTCGAACAGGGGGTATGGGGCCAACGTCCTGACTTTC. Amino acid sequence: CASSSNRGYGANVLTF.

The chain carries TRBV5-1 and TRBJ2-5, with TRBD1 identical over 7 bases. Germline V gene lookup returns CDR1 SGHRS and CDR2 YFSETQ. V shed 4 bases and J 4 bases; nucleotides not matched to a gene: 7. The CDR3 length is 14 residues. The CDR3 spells CASSRQGGGETQYF. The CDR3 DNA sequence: TGCGCCAGCAGCCGACAGGGCGGAGGAGAGACCCAGTACTTC.

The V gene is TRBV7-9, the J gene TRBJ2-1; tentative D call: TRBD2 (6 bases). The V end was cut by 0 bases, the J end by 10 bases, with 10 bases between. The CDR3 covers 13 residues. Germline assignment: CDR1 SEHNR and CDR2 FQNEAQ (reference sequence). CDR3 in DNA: TGTGCCAGCAGCTTAGCGGGGAGGACGGAGCAGTTCTTC. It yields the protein CASSLAGRTEQFF.

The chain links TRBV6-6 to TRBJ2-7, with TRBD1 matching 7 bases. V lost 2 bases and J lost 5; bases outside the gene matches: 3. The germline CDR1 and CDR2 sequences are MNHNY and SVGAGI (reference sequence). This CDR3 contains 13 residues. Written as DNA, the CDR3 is TGTGCCAGCAGTTACAATGACAGGGACGAGCAGTACTTC. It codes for CASSYNDRDEQYF.

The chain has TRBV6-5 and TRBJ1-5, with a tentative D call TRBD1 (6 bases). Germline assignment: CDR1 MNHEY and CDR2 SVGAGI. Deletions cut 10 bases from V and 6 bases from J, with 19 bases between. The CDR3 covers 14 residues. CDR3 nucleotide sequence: TGTGCCACCTTAGTCGGGGGGGGGCTTCAGCCCCAGCATTTT. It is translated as CATLVGGGLQPQHF.

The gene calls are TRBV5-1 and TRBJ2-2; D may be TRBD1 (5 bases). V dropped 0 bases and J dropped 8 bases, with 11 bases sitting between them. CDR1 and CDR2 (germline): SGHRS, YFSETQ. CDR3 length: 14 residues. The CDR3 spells CASSLGTSSGELFF. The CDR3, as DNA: TGCGCCAGCAGCTTGGGGACATCATCGGGGGAGCTGTTTTTT.

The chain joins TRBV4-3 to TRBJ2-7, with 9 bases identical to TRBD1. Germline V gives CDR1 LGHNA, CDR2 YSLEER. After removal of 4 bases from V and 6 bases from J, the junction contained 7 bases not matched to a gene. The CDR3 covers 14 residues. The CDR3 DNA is TGCGCCAGCAGCCCCCACAGGGGGCTCAGCGAGCAGTACTTC. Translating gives CASSPHRGLSEQYF.

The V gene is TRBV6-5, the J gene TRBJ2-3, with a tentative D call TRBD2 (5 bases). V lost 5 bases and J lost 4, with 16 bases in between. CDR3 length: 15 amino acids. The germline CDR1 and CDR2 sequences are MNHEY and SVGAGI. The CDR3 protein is CASSPDWMAPDTQYF. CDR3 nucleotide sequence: TGTGCCAGCAGTCCGGACTGGATGGCTCCAGATACGCAGTATTTT.

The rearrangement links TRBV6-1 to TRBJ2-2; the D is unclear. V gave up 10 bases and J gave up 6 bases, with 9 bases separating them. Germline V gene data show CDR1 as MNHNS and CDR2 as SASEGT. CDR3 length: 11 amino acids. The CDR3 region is CATRMAGELFF. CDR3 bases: TGTGCCACCCGGATGGCCGGGGAGCTGTTTTTT.

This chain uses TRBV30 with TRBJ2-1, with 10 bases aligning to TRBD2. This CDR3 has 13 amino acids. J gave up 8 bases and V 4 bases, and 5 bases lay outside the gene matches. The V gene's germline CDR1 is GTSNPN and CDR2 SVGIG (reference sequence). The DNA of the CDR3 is TGTGCCTGGAAAGCGGGAGGGCCACATGAGCAGTTCTTC. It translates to CAWKAGGPHEQFF. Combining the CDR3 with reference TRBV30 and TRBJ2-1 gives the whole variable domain SQTIHQWPATLVQPVGSPLSLECTVEGTSNPNLYWYRQAAGRGLQLLFYSVGIGQISSEVPQNLSASRPQDRQFILSSKKLLLSDSGFYLCAWKAGGPHEQFFGPGTRLTVL.

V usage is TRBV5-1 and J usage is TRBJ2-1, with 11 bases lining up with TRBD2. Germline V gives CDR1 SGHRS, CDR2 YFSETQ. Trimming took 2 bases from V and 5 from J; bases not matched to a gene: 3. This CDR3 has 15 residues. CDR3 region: CASSFTSGGNNEQFF. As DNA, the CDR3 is TGCGCCAGCAGCTTTACTAGCGGGGGAAACAATGAGCAGTTCTTC.

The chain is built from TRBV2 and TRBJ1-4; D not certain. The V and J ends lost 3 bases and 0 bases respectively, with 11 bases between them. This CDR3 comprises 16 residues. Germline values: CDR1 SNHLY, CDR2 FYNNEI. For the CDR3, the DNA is TGTGCCAGCAGTGATTTAGGGATCGCAACTAATGAAAAACTGTTTTTT. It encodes CASSDLGIATNEKLFF.

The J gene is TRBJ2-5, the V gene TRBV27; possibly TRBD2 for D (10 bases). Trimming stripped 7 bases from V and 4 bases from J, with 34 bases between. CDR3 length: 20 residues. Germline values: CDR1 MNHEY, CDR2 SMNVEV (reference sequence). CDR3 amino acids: CASICPGTGTEREGGETQYF. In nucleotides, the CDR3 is TGTGCCAGCATCTGTCCCGGGACAGGGACGGAGCGGGAGGGCGGAGAGACCCAGTACTTC.

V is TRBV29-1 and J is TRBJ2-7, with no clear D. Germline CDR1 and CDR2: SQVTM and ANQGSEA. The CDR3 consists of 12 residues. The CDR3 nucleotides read TGCAGTATACTTGGGGTCTCCTACGAGCAGTACTTC. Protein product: CSILGVSYEQYF.

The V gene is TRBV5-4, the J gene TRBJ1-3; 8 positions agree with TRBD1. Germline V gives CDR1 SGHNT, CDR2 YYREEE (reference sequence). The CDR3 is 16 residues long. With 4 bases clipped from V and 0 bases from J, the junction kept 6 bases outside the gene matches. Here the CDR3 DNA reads TGTGCCAGCAGCCCAGGGGGCCTTTCCTCTGGAAACACCATATATTTT. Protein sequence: CASSPGGLSSGNTIYF.

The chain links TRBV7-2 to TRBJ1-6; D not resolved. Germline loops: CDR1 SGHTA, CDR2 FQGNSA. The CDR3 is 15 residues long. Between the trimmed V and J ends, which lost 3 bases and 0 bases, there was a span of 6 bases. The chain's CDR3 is CASSFGSSYNSPLHF. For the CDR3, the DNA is TGTGCCAGCAGCTTTGGGAGCTCCTATAATTCACCCCTCCACTTT. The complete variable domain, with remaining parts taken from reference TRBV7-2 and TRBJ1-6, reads GAGVSQSPSNKVTEKGKDVELRCDPISGHTALYWYRQSLGQGLEFLIYFQGNSAPDKSGLPSDRFSAERTGGSVSTLTIQRTQQEDSAVYLCASSFGSSYNSPLHFGNGTRLTVT.

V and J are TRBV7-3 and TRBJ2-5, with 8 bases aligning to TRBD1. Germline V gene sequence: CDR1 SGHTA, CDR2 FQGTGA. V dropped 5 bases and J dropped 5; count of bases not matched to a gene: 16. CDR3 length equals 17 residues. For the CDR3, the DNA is TGTGCCAGCAGCCCGAAGGGGCAGGGGGCTATGTGGGAGACCCAGTACTTC. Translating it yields CASSPKGQGAMWETQYF.